This T cell receptor (beta chain) comes out of a study of CD8+ T cells in alopecia areata. Study-level results: Many expanded lesional clones remained in scalp and blood on tofacitinib. Unlike in mice, where it was clearer, TCR sharing across patients was less clear, possibly HLA-related. In scalp samples, resident alphabeta T cells of normal skin are also sequenced.

The treatment is: oral pan-JAK inhibitor, 5-10 mg twice daily. Alopecia areata patients had lesional scalp punch biopsies and peripheral blood taken from them. The table lists this clone with a few counts. Its antigen is as yet unknown. cDNA serving as the sequencing template came from extracted, reverse transcribed RNA. The table came from immunoSEQ multiplex PCR; TCRdb's copy has only in-frame clones and leaves some out. The repertoire has 70,000 or so clones, over 25% of them found once; the top ten carry around 14%. V lost 8 bases, J lost 7 bases, and 8 bases stayed unmatched. The CDR3 loop spans 13 amino acids. The germline V gene has CDR1 SQVTM and CDR2 ANQGSEA.

The material sequenced was CD8+ T cells sorted from blood, taken at week 4, from a patient treated with tofacitinib. The chain joins TRBV29-1 to TRBJ2-2, with TRBD1 matching over 9 bases. This clonotype was obtained from a human donor with alopecia areata. DNA for the CDR3: TGCAGCTCCCGGGACAGGGTGGTCGGGGAGCTGTTTTTT. Translating it yields CSSRDRVVGELFF.